These 4 T cell receptor beta chains were sequenced from one sample in a study of T cell repertoires in cytomegalovirus infection (dated by TCRdb to 2018 to 2020). For sequencing, an Illumina HiSeq 1500 was employed. TCRdb trimmed the raw reads at Q25, called clones with MiXCR and kept productive beta chains. Every entry covers one CDR3 protein and lists the most common genes and DNA from its rows. In this sample the table shows 450,000 to 550,000 distinct CDR3 sequences, 16% of which occur a single time. About 24% of the sample rests with the top ten. What was sequenced was CD8+ T cells from PBMCs. These receptors were taken from a human donor in good health (CMV status not recorded). Some clones in this sample may be carry-over from other donors' samples.

In its sample, this clonotype was seen a few times. The chain recombines TRBV28 with TRBJ2-5; 7 nucleotides agree with TRBD2. The V segment lost 8 bases and the J segment 4 bases; nucleotides outside the gene matches: 10. The germline gives CDR1 MDHEN, CDR2 SYDVKM. The length of the CDR3 is 14 residues. CDR3 in amino acids: CASGSTGGGETQYF. The CDR3 nucleotides are TGTGCCAGCGGCTCCACGGGGGGAGGAGAGACCCAGTACTTC.

This clonotype showed up just a few times. The chain couples TRBV10-3 to TRBJ1-5; D is perhaps TRBD1 (5 bases). Per the germline V gene, CDR1 is ENHRY and CDR2 is SYGVKD. V was cut by 4 bases and J by 4 bases, with 11 bases left in between. The CDR3 contains 14 residues. CDR3 sequence: CAISAEGKNQPQHF. The DNA for the CDR3 is TGTGCCATCAGTGCCGAGGGGAAAAATCAGCCCCAGCATTTT.

This clonotype was found many times. This chain links TRBV27 with TRBJ1-2, with D possibly TRBD1 on 6 matching bases. The CDR3 has 14 amino acids. Germline V CDR1 and CDR2: MNHEY, SMNVEV (reference sequence). V was pared by 2 bases and J by 8 bases, with 15 bases between. The CDR3 here is CASSLIGGPYGYTF. In DNA form, the CDR3 reads TGTGCCAGCAGTTTAATCGGGGGGCCCTACGGCTACACCTTC.

J is TRBJ2-1 and V is TRBV6-1, with 7 bases matching TRBD1. Per the germline V gene, CDR1 is MNHNS and CDR2 is SASEGT. This CDR3 region has 17 residues. The junction had 13 bases not matched to a gene; V was cut back by 3 bases and J by 5 bases. In DNA, the CDR3 is TGTGCCAGCAGTGACGCGGACAGGCCTTCCCCACACAATGAGCAGTTCTTC. This encodes CASSDADRPSPHNEQFF.